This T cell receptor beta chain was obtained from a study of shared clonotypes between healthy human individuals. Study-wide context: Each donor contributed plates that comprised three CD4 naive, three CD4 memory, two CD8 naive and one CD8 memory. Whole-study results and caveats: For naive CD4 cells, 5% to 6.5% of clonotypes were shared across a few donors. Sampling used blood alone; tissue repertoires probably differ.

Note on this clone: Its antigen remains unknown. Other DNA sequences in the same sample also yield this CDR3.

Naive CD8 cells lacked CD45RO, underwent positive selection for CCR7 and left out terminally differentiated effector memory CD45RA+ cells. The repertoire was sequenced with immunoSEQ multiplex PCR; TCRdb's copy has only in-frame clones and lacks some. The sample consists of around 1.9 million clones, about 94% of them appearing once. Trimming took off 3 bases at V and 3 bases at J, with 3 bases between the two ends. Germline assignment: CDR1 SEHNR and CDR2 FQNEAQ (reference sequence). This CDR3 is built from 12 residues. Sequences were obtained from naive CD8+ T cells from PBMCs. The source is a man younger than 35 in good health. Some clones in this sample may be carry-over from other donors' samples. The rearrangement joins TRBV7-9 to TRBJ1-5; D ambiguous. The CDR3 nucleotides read TGTGCCAGCAGCTTCTCCAATCAGCCCCAGCATTTT. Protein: CASSFSNQPQHF.